This TCR beta chain was identified in a study of shared clonotypes between healthy human individuals. Sequencing used immunoSEQ multiplex PCR; TCRdb keeps in-frame clones, though not all of them. The sample includes fewer than 700,000 clones, roughly 96% of them seen just once. Overall study findings and caveats: In the sorted subsets, rarefaction showed sequencing was incomplete despite large depth.

This CDR3 is built from 16 residues. The germline V gene has CDR1 SGHAT and CDR2 FQNNGV. V dropped 0 bases and J dropped 1 base, with 9 bases sitting between them. Naive-designated CD8 cells lacked CD45RO, were positively enriched for CCR7, and omitted terminally differentiated effector memory CD45RA+ cells. As to this clone: Its antigen is unidentified.

The chain links TRBV11-2 to TRBJ2-2, with D perhaps TRBD2 (6 bases). This receptor was taken from a woman younger than 45 in good health. Material for sequencing was naive CD8+ T cells sorted from blood. CDR3 in amino acids: CASSLDPGRNTGELFF. The CDR3 DNA sequence: TGTGCCAGCAGCTTAGACCCCGGGAGGAACACCGGGGAGCTGTTTTTT. Filled out from reference TRBV11-2 and TRBJ2-2, the complete variable domain reads EAGVAQSPRYKIIEKRQSVAFWCNPISGHATLYWYQQILGQGPKLLIQFQNNGVVDDSQLPKDRFSAERLKGVDSTLKIQPAKLEDSAVYLCASSLDPGRNTGELFFGEGSRLTVL.